Following are 12 T cell receptor beta chains from one sample sequenced in a study of OX40 agonist ivuxolimab in advanced cancers. The library came from the immunoSEQ multiplex PCR assay. TCRdb obtained this table from immuneACCESS and retained in-frame rearrangements with V and J assigned. These tables miss some clones; where compared with another copy, unresolved V genes account for less than half of the shortfall, and the remainder is unexplained. The sample table holds roughly 15,000 clones, of which roughly 75% were seen once. Roughly 25% of the sample comes from the top ten. The material was CD4+ or CD8+ T cells sorted from blood, obtained in a trial of the OX40 agonist ivuxolimab. Receptor source: an adult with an advanced solid tumor such as melanoma, head and neck, liver or kidney cancer.

CDR3 residues: CASSPRTGKIEKLFF. DNA for the CDR3: TGTGCCAGCAGCCCCCGGACAGGGAAAATTGAAAAACTGTTTTTT. The chain couples TRBV11-2 to TRBJ1-4; 8 bases agree with TRBD1. The CDR3 has 15 residues. Germline CDR1 reads SGHAT; CDR2 reads FQNNGV. Losses at the gene ends were 5 bases for V and 7 bases for J; bases not matched to a gene: 9.

At least ten counts were recorded for this clone. This chain uses TRBV5-3 with TRBJ2-2, with D unresolved. TRBV5-3 is marked as an open reading frame, function uncertain. V lost 0 bases, J lost 5 bases, and 11 bases lay in between. The CDR3 length is 15 residues. The CDR3 DNA reads TGTGCCAGAAGCTTGGGGGTAGGAGAGACCGGGGAGCTGTTTTTT. Translation: CARSLGVGETGELFF.

The chain combines TRBV6-5 with TRBJ2-7; 10 bases map to TRBD2. The V segment lost 0 bases and the J segment 4 bases; nucleotides outside the gene matches: 0. The CDR3 is made up of 14 amino acids. CDR1 and CDR2 from the germline V gene are MNHEY and SVGAGI. CDR3 in amino acids: CASSYSSGGYEQYF. CDR3 bases: TGTGCCAGCAGTTACTCTAGCGGGGGGTACGAGCAGTACTTC.

The chain is built from TRBV25-1 and TRBJ2-2; TRBD1 matches at 7 bases. The trim removed 9 bases at V and 7 bases at J, leaving 5 bases unmatched. CDR3 length equals 12 residues. Germline CDR1 reads MGHDK; CDR2 reads SYGVNS. In nucleotides, the CDR3 is TGTGCCAGTCAGGGGGTAGGCGGGGAGCTGTTTTTT. It translates to CASQGVGGELFF.

The rearrangement links TRBV7-9 to TRBJ1-3; no clear D. The CDR3 is 15 amino acids. Germline-derived CDR1 and CDR2 are SEHNR and FQNEAQ (reference sequence). V was cut by 5 bases and J by 4 bases, with 15 bases left in between. The CDR3 DNA sequence: TGTGCCAGCAGCCCTTGGGTGGTGTTCGGAAACACCATATATTTT. Protein product: CASSPWVVFGNTIYF.

This clone was seen a few times. The V call is TRBV28, the J call TRBJ1-1; D not certain. The length of the CDR3 is 12 residues. The V gene's germline CDR1 is MDHEN and CDR2 SYDVKM. Trimming took off 5 bases at V and 4 bases at J, with 8 bases between the two ends. The CDR3 coding sequence is TGTGCCAGCAGTCCCATGGGCACTGAAGCTTTCTTT. Its protein product is CASSPMGTEAFF.

The rearrangement links TRBV6-1 to TRBJ1-5, with a weak D call TRBD1 (5 bases). The CDR3 loop spans 13 amino acids. The V end was cut by 5 bases, the J end by 5 bases, with 10 bases between. In germline, CDR1 is MNHNS, CDR2 SASEGT. The CDR3 nucleotides are TGTGCCAGCAGTTGGGGGGGGGATCAGCCCCAGCATTTT. This translates into CASSWGGDQPQHF.

The rearrangement links TRBV10-1 to TRBJ1-1; D not certain. V lost 0 bases, J lost 7 bases, and 15 bases lay in between. Germline-derived CDR1 and CDR2 are WNHNN and SYGVQD (reference sequence). The CDR3 has 15 amino acids. The CDR3 protein is CASSESIGYTGEAFF. DNA for the CDR3: TGCGCCAGCAGTGAGTCTATCGGCTATACCGGTGAAGCTTTCTTT.

V is TRBV28 and J is TRBJ2-1; 11 bases are a match to TRBD1. This CDR3 has 15 amino acids. The V and J ends lost 6 bases and 3 bases, in that order; junction bases with no gene match: 4. CDR1 and CDR2 from the germline V gene are MDHEN and SYDVKM. This CDR3 reads CASSPGQGVYNEQFF. The CDR3 nucleotides read TGTGCCAGCAGCCCGGGACAGGGGGTCTACAATGAGCAGTTCTTC.

CDR3 region: CASSAVGDTGELFF. DNA of the CDR3: TGTGCCAGCAGCGCGGTGGGGGACACCGGGGAGCTGTTTTTT. The V call is TRBV7-9, the J call TRBJ2-2; either TRBD1 or TRBD2 may fit D (5 bases each). The CDR3 runs to 14 residues. Germline-derived CDR1 and CDR2 are SEHNR and FQNEAQ (reference sequence). Trimming took 5 bases from V and 3 from J, leaving 10 bases between them.

V gene TRBV7-9 combines with J gene TRBJ2-5; the D is unclear. The V end was cut by 4 bases, the J end by 2 bases, with 14 bases between. The germline V gene encodes CDR1 SEHNR and CDR2 FQNEAQ (reference sequence). CDR3 size: 15 residues. CDR3 sequence reads: CASSSHFRWQETQYF. Here the CDR3 DNA reads TGTGCCAGCAGCTCTCACTTCAGGTGGCAAGAGACCCAGTACTTC.

The chain uses TRBV5-1 and TRBJ2-1; no firm D call. Germline V gene sequence: CDR1 SGHRS, CDR2 YFSETQ. V was cut by 3 bases and J by 6 bases, with 10 bases left in between. The CDR3 consists of 13 residues. CDR3: CASSYSPGNEQFF. In DNA form, the CDR3 reads TGCGCCAGCAGCTACTCCCCGGGCAATGAGCAGTTCTTC.